The rows below give T cell receptor beta chains drawn from one sample of a study of T cell responses to AZD1222 COVID-19 vaccine. Profiled with immunoSEQ multiplex PCR; TCRdb holds only in-frame clones, not every one. The table lists tens of thousands of clones, roughly 87% of them singletons. Sample: peripheral blood, taken 28 days after the second AZD1222 dose. The receptors come from an adult who received the AZD1222 COVID-19 vaccine. Each CDR3 is given with its conserved first and last residue. Rows may omit the clone size; those that give it use once, few, many or a size class.

V gene: TRBV7-6
clone size: -
J gene: TRBJ2-3
CDR3 protein: CASSLRASLLTDTQYF

V gene: TRBV5-4
clone size: -
J gene: TRBJ2-3
CDR3 protein: CASSLKGKDTQYF

V gene: TRBV7-9
clone size: -
J gene: TRBJ2-5
CDR3 protein: CASSATGTPEETQYF

V gene: TRBV6-6
clone size: -
J gene: TRBJ2-7
CDR3 protein: CASISQGGGEQYF

V gene: TRBV5-6
clone size: -
J gene: TRBJ1-1
CDR3 protein: CASNYITDGNTEAFF

V gene: TRBV3-1/TRBV3-2
clone size: -
J gene: TRBJ2-1
CDR3 protein: CASSPPGDEQFF

V gene: TRBV5-6
clone size: -
J gene: TRBJ2-5
CDR3 protein: CASSWKLSLQETQYF

V gene: TRBV5-6
clone size: -
J gene: TRBJ2-6
CDR3 protein: CASSPFGGRSGANVLTF

V gene: TRBV19
clone size: few
J gene: TRBJ1-5
CDR3 protein: CASSILGGPQPQHF

V gene: TRBV13
clone size: -
J gene: TRBJ2-7
CDR3 protein: CASSPLRRGARKGEQYF

V gene: TRBV27
clone size: -
J gene: TRBJ2-7
CDR3 protein: CASSGGRKDGEQYF

V gene: TRBV5-6
clone size: many
J gene: TRBJ2-7
CDR3 protein: CASSSRLNEQYF

V gene: TRBV19
clone size: -
J gene: TRBJ1-1
CDR3 protein: CASTNARYRTSVNTEAFF

V gene: TRBV5-6
clone size: -
J gene: TRBJ1-2
CDR3 protein: CASSSQGYGYTF

V gene: TRBV5-6
clone size: -
J gene: TRBJ2-7
CDR3 protein: CASRARQSGSYEQYF

V gene: TRBV4-1
clone size: -
J gene: TRBJ2-7
CDR3 protein: CASSPRPGTGDYEQYF

V gene: TRBV9
clone size: -
J gene: TRBJ1-2
CDR3 protein: CASSLSGGGYTF

V gene: TRBV30
clone size: once
J gene: TRBJ1-1
CDR3 protein: CAWTTEGNTEAFF

V gene: TRBV6-5
clone size: -
J gene: TRBJ2-1
CDR3 protein: CASSAGVTYNEQFF

V gene: TRBV14
clone size: -
J gene: TRBJ2-1
CDR3 protein: CASSDARSGSFFGEQFF

V gene: TRBV4-1
clone size: -
J gene: TRBJ2-7
CDR3 protein: CASSQVGTATRYEQYF

V gene: TRBV14
clone size: once
J gene: TRBJ2-1
CDR3 protein: CASSQVRGGVAEQFF

V gene: TRBV5-4
clone size: -
J gene: TRBJ1-2
CDR3 protein: CASSLDPGTNYGYTF

V gene: TRBV6-1
clone size: -
J gene: TRBJ2-2
CDR3 protein: CASSEGRTTVTGELFF

V gene: TRBV7-8
clone size: -
J gene: TRBJ1-6
CDR3 protein: CASSRDSFYSPLHF

V gene: TRBV5-1
clone size: -
J gene: TRBJ1-1
CDR3 protein: CASRATTGVNTEAFF

V gene: TRBV19
clone size: -
J gene: TRBJ1-6
CDR3 protein: CASSITPGGIDSPLHF

V gene: TRBV5-1
clone size: -
J gene: TRBJ2-7
CDR3 protein: CASSPSPTKRSSSYEQYF

V gene: TRBV19
clone size: -
J gene: TRBJ1-2
CDR3 protein: CASRYVEGYTF

V gene: TRBV10-3
clone size: -
J gene: TRBJ1-1
CDR3 protein: CAISDRVGNTEAFF

V gene: TRBV2
clone size: -
J gene: TRBJ2-1
CDR3 protein: CASSEASGRDEQFF

V gene: TRBV28
clone size: -
J gene: TRBJ2-3
CDR3 protein: CASLRDTDTQYF

V gene: TRBV19
clone size: -
J gene: TRBJ1-1
CDR3 protein: CASTTGGAGTEAFF

V gene: TRBV5-1
clone size: -
J gene: TRBJ2-5
CDR3 protein: CASSLMPSVTQETQYF

V gene: TRBV29-1
clone size: -
J gene: TRBJ1-1
CDR3 protein: CSVVVGEGTEAFF

V gene: TRBV24-1
clone size: -
J gene: TRBJ1-2
CDR3 protein: CATSETGDGYTF

V gene: TRBV28
clone size: once
J gene: TRBJ1-1
CDR3 protein: CASSLTGQGWGSEAFF

V gene: TRBV5-1
clone size: once
J gene: TRBJ1-1
CDR3 protein: CATATGDVTEAFF